Listed below are T cell receptor beta chains from one sample, sequenced in a study of Graves' ophthalmopathy and Graves' hyperthyroidism. TCRdb ran MiXCR on the multiplex PCR reads and lists one entry per CDR3 protein. The sample yields approximately 380,000 distinct CDR3 sequences, around 21% seen once. The source material was peripheral blood. The source of these receptors is a woman between 18 and 29 years old with stable Graves' hyperthyroidism. The CDR3 runs from the conserved cysteine through the conserved F or W. The D gene is left open where the match is weak. Size values are once, few and many counts, or a class for expanded clones, and some rows have none.

>TRBV7-3|many|TRBJ2-7|TRBD2
CASSPHGGSSDEQYF
TGTGCCAGCAGCCCCCACGGGGGGAGTAGCGACGAGCAGTACTTC
>TRBV30|many|TRBJ2-4|.
CAWGWAKNIQYF
TGTGCCTGGGGTTGGGCCAAAAACATTCAGTACTTC
>TRBV20-1|many|TRBJ2-7|.
CSAPPGGATYEQYF
TGCAGTGCTCCTCCAGGGGGGGCGACCTACGAGCAGTACTTC
>TRBV14|many|TRBJ1-2|TRBD1
CASSQGTGGLYGYTF
TGTGCCAGCAGCCAAGGGACAGGGGGCCTCTATGGCTACACCTTC
>TRBV20-1|many|TRBJ2-2|.
CSASLGGTGTGELFF
TGCAGTGCTAGTCTCGGCGGGACCGGCACCGGGGAGCTGTTTTTT
>TRBV7-2|many|TRBJ2-7|.
CASSLLNRQYF
TGTGCCAGCAGCTTACTGAACCGGCAGTACTTC
>TRBV5-8|.|TRBJ1-6|.
CASSLTGGGSPLHF
TGTGCCAGCAGCTTGACGGGGGGCGGCTCACCCCTCCACTTT
>TRBV12-3/TRBV12-4|.|TRBJ1-2|.
CASSPTWSYRHGYTF
TGTGCCAGCAGCCCTACTTGGTCATACCGGCATGGCTACACCTTC
>TRBV12-3/TRBV12-4|many|TRBJ1-2|.
CASSPGNGYTF
TGTGCCAGCTCCCCGGGGAATGGCTACACCTTC
>TRBV6-1|many|TRBJ1-5|.
CASSVQGNQPQHF
TGTGCCAGCAGCGTTCAGGGGAATCAGCCCCAGCATTTT
>TRBV11-1|.|TRBJ2-7|TRBD1
CASSLARGQGDYEQYF
TGTGCCAGCAGCTTAGCTAGGGGACAGGGGGACTACGAGCAGTACTTC
>TRBV12-3/TRBV12-4|many|TRBJ1-3|TRBD1
CASSPRGWSSGNTIYF
TGTGCCAGCAGTCCCAGGGGGTGGAGCTCTGGAAACACCATATATTTT
>TRBV5-8|many|TRBJ2-5|TRBD2
CASSLSTYGRKQETQYF
TGTGCCAGCAGCTTGTCCACCTACGGGAGGAAGCAAGAGACCCAGTACTTC
>TRBV7-2|many|TRBJ2-7|.
CASSLGLSGPYEQYF
TGTGCCAGCAGCTTAGGGCTCAGCGGACCCTACGAGCAGTACTTC
>TRBV29-1|many|TRBJ2-4|.
CSVTKLAKNIKYF
TGCAGCGTTACGAAGCTAGCCAAAAACATTAAGTACTTC
>TRBV15|.|TRBJ2-7|TRBD2
CATSRGLADEQYF
TGTGCCACCAGCAGAGGACTAGCCGACGAGCAGTACTTC
>TRBV2|many|TRBJ1-1|.
CASSESGRNTEAFF
TGTGCCAGCAGTGAATCAGGGCGGAACACTGAAGCTTTCTTT
>TRBV2|many|TRBJ2-7|.
CASRERGEQYF
TGTGCCAGCAGGGAGAGGGGCGAGCAGTACTTC
>TRBV6-1|many|TRBJ2-7|.
CASPSGTLYEQYF
TGTGCCAGCCCATCGGGGACTCTCTACGAGCAGTACTTC
>TRBV6-1|many|TRBJ2-5|.
CASSAFSAQETQYF
TGTGCCAGCAGTGCTTTTAGCGCGCAAGAGACCCAGTACTTC
>TRBV7-2|many|TRBJ2-5|TRBD2
CASSLDGRSRETQYF
TGTGCCAGCAGCTTAGACGGGAGGTCGCGTGAGACCCAGTACTTC
>TRBV6-4|many|TRBJ2-7|.
CASSDSGPMTPYEQYF
TGTGCCAGCAGTGACTCGGGACCGATGACCCCCTACGAGCAGTACTTC
>TRBV2|.|TRBJ2-5|.
CTSSEWETQYF
TGTACCAGCAGTGAATGGGAGACCCAGTACTTC
>TRBV6-1|many|TRBJ1-6|TRBD1
CASSRTGERNSPLHF
TGTGCCAGCAGCCGGACAGGGGAACGAAATTCACCCCTCCACTTT
>TRBV7-2|many|TRBJ2-7|.
CASSLVRDQTYEQYF
TGTGCCAGCAGCCTCGTCAGGGACCAGACCTACGAGCAGTACTTC
>TRBV28|many|TRBJ2-7|.
CASSFAQTYEQYF
TGTGCCAGCAGTTTCGCCCAAACCTACGAGCAGTACTTC
>TRBV6-1|few|TRBJ1-1|.
CASRVHLLNTEAFF
TGTGCCAGCAGGGTACACCTACTGAACACTGAAGCTTTCTTT
>TRBV4-1|.|TRBJ2-5|.
CASSQDSERQYQETQYF
TGCGCCAGCAGCCAAGATTCGGAGCGCCAGTACCAAGAGACCCAGTACTTC
>TRBV6-2/TRBV6-3|many|TRBJ1-6|.
CASSHRTVMNSPLHF
TGTGCCAGCAGTCACCGGACAGTCATGAATTCACCCCTCCACTTT
>TRBV6-2/TRBV6-3|many|TRBJ2-7|.
CASHSDRVDYEQYF
TGTGCCAGCCATTCCGACCGGGTGGACTACGAGCAGTACTTC
>TRBV2|many|TRBJ2-2|.
CASIAETAGELFF
TGTGCCAGCATCGCGGAGACGGCCGGGGAGCTGTTTTTT
>TRBV29-1|many|TRBJ2-5|TRBD1
CSMGDSPETQYF
TGCAGCATGGGGGACAGTCCAGAGACCCAGTACTTC
>TRBV6-1|few|TRBJ1-1|.
CASSGLRTMNTEAFF
TGTGCCAGCAGTGGTTTAAGAACCATGAACACTGAAGCTTTCTTT
>TRBV6-1|many|TRBJ1-2|.
CASTPTGQGPTGYTF
TGTGCCAGCACCCCCACAGGTCAGGGACCTACTGGCTACACCTTC
>TRBV30|.|TRBJ1-1|.
CAWSTGPSNTEAFF
TGTGCCTGGAGTACCGGGCCTTCGAACACTGAAGCTTTCTTT
>TRBV20-1|many|TRBJ1-5|.
CSAILYRNQPQHF
TGCAGTGCTATTTTGTATCGCAATCAGCCCCAGCATTTT
>TRBV6-1|.|TRBJ1-2|.
CASTKTANYGYTF
TGTGCCAGCACCAAAACAGCTAACTATGGCTACACCTTC
>TRBV5-1|.|TRBJ2-7|.
CASGLEGTNAGYEQYF
TGCGCCAGCGGCTTGGAAGGGACCAACGCCGGGTACGAGCAGTACTTC
>TRBV20-1|many|TRBJ1-2|.
CSARAGVNYGYTF
TGCAGTGCTAGAGCGGGGGTTAACTATGGCTACACCTTC
>TRBV30|many|TRBJ1-5|.
CAWSRQANSNQPQHF
TGTGCCTGGAGTCGGCAGGCTAATAGCAATCAGCCCCAGCATTTT
>TRBV12-3/TRBV12-4|many|TRBJ2-7|.
CASSLEYKPYEQYF
TGTGCCAGCAGTTTGGAGTACAAGCCCTACGAGCAGTACTTC
>TRBV19|many|TRBJ1-5|TRBD1
CASSKATGGDGNQPQHF
TGTGCCAGTAGTAAGGCCACAGGGGGCGATGGCAATCAGCCCCAGCATTTT
>TRBV9|.|TRBJ1-1|.
CASSAGLANTEAFF
TGTGCCAGCAGCGCGGGACTCGCGAACACTGAAGCTTTCTTT
>TRBV7-2|many|TRBJ2-7|TRBD2
CASSQPGLASYEQYF
TGTGCCAGCAGTCAGCCGGGACTAGCGTCATACGAGCAGTACTTC
>TRBV30|many|TRBJ1-1|TRBD1
CAWSPPGTGGTEAFF
TGTGCCTGGAGTCCACCCGGGACAGGGGGCACTGAAGCTTTCTTT
>TRBV11-1|many|TRBJ2-3|.
CASRPRSGPSTDTQYF
TGTGCCAGCAGACCGAGGTCAGGGCCTAGCACAGATACGCAGTATTTT
>TRBV2|many|TRBJ1-2|.
CASSDAPRGADYGYTF
TGTGCCAGCAGTGACGCCCCACGAGGGGCGGACTATGGCTACACCTTC
>TRBV12-3/TRBV12-4|.|TRBJ2-7|TRBD2
CASSFRGSAYEQYF
TGTGCCAGCAGTTTTCGCGGGAGCGCCTACGAGCAGTACTTC